Sequencing of this TCR beta chain was carried out in a study of cytotoxic CD8 clonotypes in ibrutinib-treated CLL. Study observations and caveats: Rare overall, public clonotypes shrank or held steady under therapy. Clonality increased at ibrutinib response and stayed stable in sustained remission. At progression, however, it fell back toward baseline.

TCRdb keeps only in-frame clones here, not all; method: immunoSEQ multiplex PCR. Of some 43,000 clones in the sample, around 70% were seen once. The source of around 2 micrograms of genomic DNA for TCR beta libraries was cryopreserved PBMCs. The CDR3 covers 17 residues. Trimming at V came to 2 bases and at J to 7 bases, leaving 11 bases not matched to a gene. The germline CDR1 and CDR2 sequences are MNHEY and SMNVEV (reference sequence). This clone was seen just once. The antigen remains undetermined. The chain links TRBV27 to TRBJ2-1; 10 bases agree with TRBD1. The sequences come from PBMCs, collected after 12 months of ibrutinib treatment. This TCR derives from a human donor with chronic lymphocytic leukemia. CDR3 sequence: CASSLRTGGLGENEQFF. The CDR3 nucleotides are TGTGCCAGCAGTTTACGGACAGGGGGGTTAGGTGAGAATGAGCAGTTCTTC.